This T cell receptor beta chain was captured in a study of beta chain features in type 1 diabetes. Whole-study findings and limits: Any role of HLA type in TCRB rearrangement remained unresolved here.

Reverse transcription of all isolated RNA meant that expressed TCRB transcripts were sequenced. About 3.57 million reads, on average, came from each naive, central memory and regulatory T cell sample. The repertoire was sequenced with immunoSEQ multiplex PCR; TCRdb's copy has only in-frame clones and lacks some. This table has hundreds of thousands of clones, 15% appearing once. Trimming stripped 4 bases from V and 5 bases from J, with 18 bases between. Germline values: CDR1 MDHEN, CDR2 SYDVKM. The CDR3 sequence is 15 residues long. This clone was counted between two and nine times. Its antigen is unknown.

V usage is TRBV28 and J usage is TRBJ2-7, with D maybe TRBD1 (8 bases). This clonotype was obtained from a man between 18 and 35 years old in good health. The sequenced material came from naive CD4+ T cells from blood. CDR3 nucleotide sequence: TGTGCCAGCAGTTCCGGGGGGCAGGGGGCCCACGAGCAGTACTTC. This codes for CASSSGGQGAHEQYF.